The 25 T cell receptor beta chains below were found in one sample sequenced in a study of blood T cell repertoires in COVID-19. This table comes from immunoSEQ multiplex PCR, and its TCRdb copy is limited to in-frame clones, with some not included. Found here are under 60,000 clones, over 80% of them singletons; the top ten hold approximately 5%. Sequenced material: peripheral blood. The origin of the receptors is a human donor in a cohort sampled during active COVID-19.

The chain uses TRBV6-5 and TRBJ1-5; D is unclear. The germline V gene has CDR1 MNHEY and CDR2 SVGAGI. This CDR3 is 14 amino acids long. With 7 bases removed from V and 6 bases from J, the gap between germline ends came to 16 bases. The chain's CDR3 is CASTLNRGTQPQHF. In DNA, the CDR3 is TGTGCCAGCACCTTAAACCGGGGTACTCAGCCCCAGCATTTT.

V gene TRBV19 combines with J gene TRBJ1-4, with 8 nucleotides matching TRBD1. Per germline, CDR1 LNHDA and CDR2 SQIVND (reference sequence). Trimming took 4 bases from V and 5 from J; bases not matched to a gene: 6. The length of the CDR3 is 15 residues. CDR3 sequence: CASSRGQDRNEKLFF. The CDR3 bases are TGTGCCAGTAGTAGGGGACAGGACCGGAATGAAAAACTGTTTTTT.

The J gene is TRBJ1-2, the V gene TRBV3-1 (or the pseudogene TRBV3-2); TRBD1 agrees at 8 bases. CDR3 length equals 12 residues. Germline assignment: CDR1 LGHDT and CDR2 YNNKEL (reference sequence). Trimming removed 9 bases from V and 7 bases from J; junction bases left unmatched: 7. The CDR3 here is CASKQGARGYTF. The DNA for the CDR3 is TGTGCCAGTAAGCAGGGGGCTCGTGGCTACACCTTC.

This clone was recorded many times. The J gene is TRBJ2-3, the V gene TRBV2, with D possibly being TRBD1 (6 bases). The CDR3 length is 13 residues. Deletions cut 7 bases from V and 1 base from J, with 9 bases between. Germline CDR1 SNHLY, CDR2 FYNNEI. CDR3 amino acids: CASNEGGTDTQYF. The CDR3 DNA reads TGTGCCAGCAACGAGGGGGGCACAGATACGCAGTATTTT.

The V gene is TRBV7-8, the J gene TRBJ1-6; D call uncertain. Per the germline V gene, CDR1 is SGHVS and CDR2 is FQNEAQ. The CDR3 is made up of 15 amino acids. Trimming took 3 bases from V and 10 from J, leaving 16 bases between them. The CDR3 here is CASSFRAGSGSPLHF. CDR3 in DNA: TGTGCCAGCAGCTTTAGGGCGGGATCGGGATCACCCCTCCACTTT.

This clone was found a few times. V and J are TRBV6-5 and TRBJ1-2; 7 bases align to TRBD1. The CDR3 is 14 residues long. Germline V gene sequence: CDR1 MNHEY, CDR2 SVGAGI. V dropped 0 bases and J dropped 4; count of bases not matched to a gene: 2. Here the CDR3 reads CASSYSGGSYGYTF. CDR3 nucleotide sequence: TGTGCCAGCAGTTACTCAGGGGGCAGCTATGGCTACACCTTC.

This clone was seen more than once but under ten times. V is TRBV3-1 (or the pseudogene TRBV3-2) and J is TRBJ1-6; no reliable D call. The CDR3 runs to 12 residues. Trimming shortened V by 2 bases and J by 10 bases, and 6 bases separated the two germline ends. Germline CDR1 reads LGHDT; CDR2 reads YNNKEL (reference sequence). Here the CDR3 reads CASSQQVSPLHF. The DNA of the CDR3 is TGTGCCAGCAGCCAACAGGTATCACCCCTCCACTTT.

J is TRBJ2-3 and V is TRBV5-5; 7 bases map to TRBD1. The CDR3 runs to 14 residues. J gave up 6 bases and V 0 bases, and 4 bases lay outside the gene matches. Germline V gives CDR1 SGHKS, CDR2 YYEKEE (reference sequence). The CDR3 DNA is TGTGCCAGCAGCTTGGACAGGGGTGGCGATACGCAGTATTTT. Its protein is CASSLDRGGDTQYF. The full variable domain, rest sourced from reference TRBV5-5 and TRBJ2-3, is DAGVTQSPTHLIKTRGQQVTLRCSPISGHKSVSWYQQVLGQGPQFIFQYYEKEERGRGNFPDRFSARQFPNYSSELNVNALLLGDSALYLCASSLDRGGDTQYFGPGTRLTVL.

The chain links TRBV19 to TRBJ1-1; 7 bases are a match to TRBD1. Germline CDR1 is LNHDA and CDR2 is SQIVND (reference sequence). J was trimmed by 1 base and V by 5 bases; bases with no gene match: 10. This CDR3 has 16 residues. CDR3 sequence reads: CASSHLRGVGNTEAFF. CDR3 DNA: TGTGCCAGTAGTCACCTCAGGGGGGTCGGGAACACTGAAGCTTTCTTT. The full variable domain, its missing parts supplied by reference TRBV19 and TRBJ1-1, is DGGITQSPKYLFRKEGQNVTLSCEQNLNHDAMYWYRQDPGQGLRLIYYSQIVNDFQKGDIAEGYSVSREKKESFPLTVTSAQKNPTAFYLCASSHLRGVGNTEAFFGQGTRLTVV.

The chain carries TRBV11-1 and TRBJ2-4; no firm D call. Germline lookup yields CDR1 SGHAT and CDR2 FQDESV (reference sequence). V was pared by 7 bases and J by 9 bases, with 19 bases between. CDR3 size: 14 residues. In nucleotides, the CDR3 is TGTGCCAGCACCTCTGAGATGCTTTCGGGCATTCAGTACTTC. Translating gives CASTSEMLSGIQYF.

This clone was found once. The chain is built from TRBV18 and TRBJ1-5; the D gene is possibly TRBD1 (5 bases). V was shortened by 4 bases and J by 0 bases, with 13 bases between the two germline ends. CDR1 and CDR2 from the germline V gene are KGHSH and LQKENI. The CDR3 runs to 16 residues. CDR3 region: CASSHSGGNSNQPQHF. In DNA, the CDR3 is TGTGCCAGCTCACATTCGGGGGGAAATAGCAATCAGCCCCAGCATTTT.

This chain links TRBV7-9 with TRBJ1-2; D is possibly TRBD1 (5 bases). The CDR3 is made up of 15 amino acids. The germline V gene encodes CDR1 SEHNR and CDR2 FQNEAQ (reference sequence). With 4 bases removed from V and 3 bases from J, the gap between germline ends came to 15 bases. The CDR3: CASSSWKGPDYGYTF. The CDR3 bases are TGTGCCAGCAGCTCCTGGAAGGGGCCCGACTATGGCTACACCTTC.

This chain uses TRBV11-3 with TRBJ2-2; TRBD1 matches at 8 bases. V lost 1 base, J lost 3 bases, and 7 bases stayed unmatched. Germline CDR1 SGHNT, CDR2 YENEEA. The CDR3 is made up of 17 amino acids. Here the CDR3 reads CASSLGLGQGDTGELFF. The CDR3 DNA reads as TGTGCCAGCAGCTTAGGCCTTGGACAGGGAGACACCGGGGAGCTGTTTTTT.

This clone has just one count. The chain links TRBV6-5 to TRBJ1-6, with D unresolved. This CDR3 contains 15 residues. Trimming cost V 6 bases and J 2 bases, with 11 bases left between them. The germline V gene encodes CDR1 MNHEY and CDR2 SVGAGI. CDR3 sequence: CASSRDITYNSPLHF. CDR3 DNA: TGTGCCAGCAGCAGAGACATCACCTATAATTCACCCCTCCACTTT.

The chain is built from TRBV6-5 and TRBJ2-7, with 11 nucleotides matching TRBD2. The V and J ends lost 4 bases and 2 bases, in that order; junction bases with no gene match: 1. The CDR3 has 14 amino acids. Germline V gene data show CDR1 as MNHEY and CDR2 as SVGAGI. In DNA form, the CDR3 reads TGTGCCAGCAGTTGGACTAGCGGGCCCTACGAGCAGTACTTC. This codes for CASSWTSGPYEQYF.

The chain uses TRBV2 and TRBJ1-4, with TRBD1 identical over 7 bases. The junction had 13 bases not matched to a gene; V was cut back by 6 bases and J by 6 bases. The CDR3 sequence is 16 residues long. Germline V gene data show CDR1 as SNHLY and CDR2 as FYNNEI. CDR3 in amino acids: CASSAHRGKRDEKLFF. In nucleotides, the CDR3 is TGTGCCAGCAGCGCTCACAGGGGAAAGCGGGATGAAAAACTGTTTTTT.

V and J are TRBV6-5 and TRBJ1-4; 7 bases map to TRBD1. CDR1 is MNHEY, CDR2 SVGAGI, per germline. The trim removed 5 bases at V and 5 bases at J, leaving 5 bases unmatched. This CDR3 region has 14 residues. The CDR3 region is CASSRTGVNEKLFF. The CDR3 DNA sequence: TGTGCCAGCAGTCGTACAGGGGTGAATGAAAAACTGTTTTTT.

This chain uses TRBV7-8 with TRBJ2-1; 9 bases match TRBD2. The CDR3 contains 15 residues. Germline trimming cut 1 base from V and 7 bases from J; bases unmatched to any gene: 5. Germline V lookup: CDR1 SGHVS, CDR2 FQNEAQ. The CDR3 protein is CASSLGGGAQNEQFF. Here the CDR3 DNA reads TGTGCCAGCAGCTTAGGCGGGGGGGCTCAGAATGAGCAGTTCTTC.

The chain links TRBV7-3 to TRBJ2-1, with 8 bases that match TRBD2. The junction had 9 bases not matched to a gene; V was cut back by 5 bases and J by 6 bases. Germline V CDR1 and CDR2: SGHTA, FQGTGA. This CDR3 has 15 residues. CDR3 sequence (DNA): TGTGCCAGCAGCCCCACCGGGGGGGCGGGCAATGAGCAGTTCTTC. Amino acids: CASSPTGGAGNEQFF.

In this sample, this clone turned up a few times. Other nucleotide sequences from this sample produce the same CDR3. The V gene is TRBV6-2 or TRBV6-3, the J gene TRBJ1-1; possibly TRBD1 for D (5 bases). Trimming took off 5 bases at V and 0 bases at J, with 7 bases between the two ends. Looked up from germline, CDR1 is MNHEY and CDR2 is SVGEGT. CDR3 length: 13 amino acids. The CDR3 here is CASSQGVNTEAFF. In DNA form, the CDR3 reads TGTGCCAGCAGTCAGGGTGTGAACACTGAAGCTTTCTTT.

The CDR3 protein is CASSDPSTGLTYEQYF. The CDR3 DNA reads TGCGCCAGCAGCGACCCCTCGACAGGGCTTACCTACGAGCAGTACTTC. This chain connects TRBV5-1 to TRBJ2-7; 7 bases map to TRBD1. J gave up 2 bases and V 4 bases, and 12 bases lay outside the gene matches. The germline gives CDR1 SGHRS, CDR2 YFSETQ. The CDR3 has 16 amino acids.

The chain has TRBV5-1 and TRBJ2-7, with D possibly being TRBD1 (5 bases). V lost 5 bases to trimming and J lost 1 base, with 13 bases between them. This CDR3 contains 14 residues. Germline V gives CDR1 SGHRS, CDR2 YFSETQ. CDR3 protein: CASRKQEKSYEQYF. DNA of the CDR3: TGCGCCAGCAGAAAACAGGAAAAATCCTACGAGCAGTACTTC. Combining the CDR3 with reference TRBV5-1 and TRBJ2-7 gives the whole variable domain KAGVTQTPRYLIKTRGQQVTLSCSPISGHRSVSWYQQTPGQGLQFLFEYFSETQRNKGNFPGRFSGRQFSNSRSEMNVSTLELGDSALYLCASRKQEKSYEQYFGPGTRLTVT.

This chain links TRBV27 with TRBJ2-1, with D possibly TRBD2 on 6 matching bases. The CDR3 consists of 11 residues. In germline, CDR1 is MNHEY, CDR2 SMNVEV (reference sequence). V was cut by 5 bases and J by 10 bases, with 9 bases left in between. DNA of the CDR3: TGTGCCAGCAGTCAGGGACTCGAGCAGTTCTTC. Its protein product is CASSQGLEQFF.

In nucleotides, the CDR3 is TGTGCCAGCAGCTTGGGCGGGGGGGCAACCTACAATGAGCAGTTCTTC. It translates to CASSLGGGATYNEQFF. This chain links TRBV5-4 with TRBJ2-1; 9 bases align to TRBD2. With V trimmed by 0 bases and J by 2 bases, 3 bases remained unmatched. Germline V gene sequence: CDR1 SGHNT, CDR2 YYREEE (reference sequence). CDR3 length: 16 amino acids.

As DNA, the CDR3 is TGTGCCAGCAGCCCCAGTAGGGGCACCGGGGAGCTGTTTTTT. This translates into CASSPSRGTGELFF. This chain links TRBV11-2 with TRBJ2-2, with D possibly being TRBD1 (5 bases). Trimming pared 5 bases from V and 4 bases from J, leaving 11 bases between. This CDR3 has 14 amino acids. Germline CDR1 is SGHAT and CDR2 is FQNNGV.